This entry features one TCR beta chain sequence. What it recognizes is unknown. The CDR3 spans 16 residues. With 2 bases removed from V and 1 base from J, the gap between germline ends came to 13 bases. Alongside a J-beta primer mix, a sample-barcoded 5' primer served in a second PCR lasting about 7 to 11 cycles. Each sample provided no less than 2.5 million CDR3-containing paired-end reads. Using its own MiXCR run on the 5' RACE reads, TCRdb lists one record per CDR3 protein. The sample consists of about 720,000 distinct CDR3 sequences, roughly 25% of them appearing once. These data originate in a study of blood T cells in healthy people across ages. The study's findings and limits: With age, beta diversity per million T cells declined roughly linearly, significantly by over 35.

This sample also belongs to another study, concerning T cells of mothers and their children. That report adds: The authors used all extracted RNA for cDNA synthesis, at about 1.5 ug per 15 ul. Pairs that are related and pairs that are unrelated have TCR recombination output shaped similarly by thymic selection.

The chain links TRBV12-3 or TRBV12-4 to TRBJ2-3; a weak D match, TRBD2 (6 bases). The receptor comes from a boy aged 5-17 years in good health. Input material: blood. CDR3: CASSLRPGLGTDTQYF. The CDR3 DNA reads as TGTGCCAGCAGTTTAAGGCCGGGACTTGGCACAGATACGCAGTATTTT.